This T cell receptor beta chain was sequenced during a study of T cell responses to AZD1222 COVID-19 vaccine. Study-level points and caveats: Two AZD1222 doses significantly raised spike-specific TCR breadth and depth over controls. There were repertoire samples only from the period after the peak T cell response. The study reported that nearly half of spike-specific TCRs target unmutated variant regions.

Sequencing used immunoSEQ multiplex PCR; TCRdb keeps in-frame clones, though not all of them. The profile shows approximately 89,000 clones, about nine tenths of them singletons. Second doses at about 4 or about 12 weeks were pooled. Turning to this clone: As yet, its antigen is unknown.

This CDR3 spans 14 amino acids. Trimming removed 0 bases at V and 2 bases at J, with 5 bases between. Per germline, CDR1 LGHDT and CDR2 YNNKEL (reference sequence). V and J are TRBV3-1 (or the pseudogene TRBV3-2) and TRBJ1-5; D is uncertain. The TCR originated in an adult who received the AZD1222 COVID-19 vaccine. This material consisted of peripheral blood, taken 28 days after the second AZD1222 dose. CDR3 amino acids: CASSQDYGNQPQHF. The CDR3 DNA reads TGTGCCAGCAGCCAAGATTATGGCAATCAGCCCCAGCATTTT.